This entry lists 31 T cell receptor beta chains sequenced from one sample in a study of blood T cell repertoires in COVID-19. Assay: immunoSEQ multiplex PCR; the TCRdb copy retains only in-frame clones and omits some. The data show approximately 110,000 clones, with about 74% seen just once and 6% held by the top ten. The sequenced material came from peripheral blood. Receptor source: an elderly man with COVID-19, enrolled during active disease.

The chain carries TRBV2 and TRBJ1-3; D gene unclear. The V end was cut by 7 bases, the J end by 4 bases, with 11 bases between. Looked up from germline, CDR1 is SNHLY and CDR2 is FYNNEI. This CDR3 has 13 residues. CDR3 residues: CASNFEEGNTIYF. In nucleotides, the CDR3 is TGTGCCAGCAACTTCGAGGAGGGAAACACCATATATTTT.

The chain links TRBV4-1 to TRBJ2-7, with D possibly TRBD1 on 5 matching bases. Germline assignment: CDR1 MGHRA and CDR2 YSYEKL. Trimming took 5 bases from V and 2 from J, leaving 13 bases between them. This CDR3 spans 14 amino acids. This chain's CDR3 is CASSDQDTAYEQYF. The CDR3 bases are TGCGCCAGCAGCGATCAGGACACCGCCTACGAGCAGTACTTC.

The CDR3: CASSSPNRGGGEQFF. CDR3 DNA sequence: TGTGCCAGCAGCTCCCCGAACAGGGGAGGAGGTGAGCAGTTCTTC. The chain employs TRBV6-2 or TRBV6-3 and TRBJ2-1; the D gene is possibly TRBD1 (7 bases). The CDR3 loop spans 15 amino acids. V was trimmed by 6 bases and J by 9 bases, leaving 21 bases between them. Per the germline V gene, CDR1 is MNHEY and CDR2 is SVGEGT.

This rearrangement joins TRBV10-3 to TRBJ1-2; 9 nucleotides align to TRBD1. The J segment lost 8 bases and the V segment lost 9 bases, leaving 7 bases of the junction unmatched. There are 12 residues in the CDR3. The germline gives CDR1 ENHRY, CDR2 SYGVKD. The CDR3 region is CAIEGQGNGYTF. The CDR3 DNA follows: TGTGCCATAGAGGGACAGGGAAACGGCTACACCTTC.

The J gene is TRBJ2-4, the V gene TRBV29-1; the D gene is possibly TRBD2 (7 bases). The V end was cut by 7 bases, the J end by 6 bases, with 19 bases between. Germline loops: CDR1 SQVTM, CDR2 ANQGSEA. The CDR3 is made up of 14 amino acids. CDR3 DNA sequence: TGCAGCGCTGGGGAGGGGGGCGTTTTAAACATTCAGTACTTC. It is translated as CSAGEGGVLNIQYF. Filled out from reference TRBV29-1 and TRBJ2-4, the complete variable domain reads SAVISQKPSRDICQRGTSLTIQCQVDSQVTMMFWYRQQPGQSLTLIATANQGSEATYESGFVIDKFPISRPNLTFSTLTVSNMSPEDSSIYLCSAGEGGVLNIQYFGAGTRLSVL.

The chain uses TRBV29-1 and TRBJ2-1, with 9 bases lining up with TRBD1. CDR1 and CDR2 (germline): SQVTM, ANQGSEA. V lost 4 bases to trimming and J lost 7 bases; unmatched junction nucleotides: 5. This CDR3 region has 13 residues. The CDR3 bases are TGCAGCGTTGCCGGGACAGGGAGAAATGAGCAGTTCTTC. It specifies CSVAGTGRNEQFF.

The sample holds a few counts of this clone. The chain has TRBV28 and TRBJ2-7, with 11 bases lining up with TRBD2. The CDR3 is 14 residues long. The V gene end was trimmed by 2 bases and the J gene end by 5 bases; junction bases not matched to a gene: 2. Germline V gives CDR1 MDHEN, CDR2 SYDVKM. In DNA, the CDR3 is TGTGCCAGCAGTTTACTAGCGGGAGGTGACGAGCAGTACTTC. It yields the protein CASSLLAGGDEQYF.

The chain has TRBV6-1 and TRBJ2-2; tentatively, D is TRBD2 (6 bases). Trimming took off 4 bases at V and 2 bases at J, with 14 bases between the two ends. From germline, CDR1 is MNHNS and CDR2 SASEGT. This CDR3 spans 16 amino acids. CDR3 in amino acids: CASSGRGLPNTGELFF. DNA for the CDR3: TGTGCCAGCAGTGGAAGGGGACTCCCCAACACCGGGGAGCTGTTTTTT.

This clone was seen more than once but under ten times. The chain employs TRBV6-1 and TRBJ2-1, with TRBD2 identical over 10 bases. Germline-derived CDR1 and CDR2 are MNHNS and SASEGT. V was clipped by 2 bases and J by 1 base; unmatched bases: 2. The length of the CDR3 is 16 residues. CDR3 protein: CASSELGLASYNEQFF. CDR3 DNA sequence: TGTGCCAGCAGTGAACTGGGACTAGCGTCCTACAATGAGCAGTTCTTC.

This chain links TRBV7-2 with TRBJ2-3; TRBD2 agrees at 7 bases. The CDR3 totals 16 residues. Per germline, CDR1 SGHTA and CDR2 FQGNSA. V dropped 8 bases and J dropped 5; count of bases not matched to a gene: 16. In DNA, the CDR3 is TGTGCCAGCCAACGGTGGGGGATAGCGGGCCAAGATACGCAGTATTTT. It codes for CASQRWGIAGQDTQYF.

The chain recombines TRBV9 with TRBJ2-6, with TRBD2 matching over 14 bases. Trimming cost V 6 bases and J 2 bases; bases outside gene matches: 1. The CDR3 runs to 16 residues. Germline CDR1 reads SGDLS; CDR2 reads YYNGEE. The CDR3 coding sequence is TGTGCCAGCAAGACTAGCGGGAGGGCTGGGGCCAACGTCCTGACTTTC. Translating gives CASKTSGRAGANVLTF.

V and J are TRBV2 and TRBJ1-5; the D gene is possibly TRBD1 (6 bases). This CDR3 has 14 residues. CDR1 and CDR2 from the germline V gene are SNHLY and FYNNEI. Deletions cut 10 bases from V and 4 bases from J, with 17 bases between. For the CDR3, the DNA is TGTGCCACCTCGGTCGGGACAAGGAATCAGCCCCAGCATTTT. As protein: CATSVGTRNQPQHF.

This chain links TRBV19 with TRBJ1-2; D is unresolved. CDR1 and CDR2 (germline): LNHDA, SQIVND (reference sequence). Trimming pared 3 bases from V and 2 bases from J, leaving 10 bases between. This CDR3 contains 14 residues. In nucleotides, the CDR3 is TGTGCCAGTAGTATTTCATGGCAGAACTATGGCTACACCTTC. Residues: CASSISWQNYGYTF.

The V gene is TRBV28, the J gene TRBJ2-1, with TRBD1 as a possible D gene (6 bases). CDR3 length: 15 amino acids. The germline V gene encodes CDR1 MDHEN and CDR2 SYDVKM. The V end was cut by 5 bases, the J end by 4 bases, with 15 bases between. CDR3 sequence reads: CASSLHGQSYNEQFF. CDR3 coding DNA: TGTGCCAGCAGTCTCCATGGACAGTCATACAATGAGCAGTTCTTC.

The CDR3 is CASSDWEGGSSPLHF. CDR3 sequence (DNA): TGCGCCAGCAGCGATTGGGAGGGCGGGAGTTCACCCCTCCACTTT. The V and J genes are TRBV5-1 and TRBJ1-6; no clear D. V was trimmed by 4 bases and J by 9 bases, leaving 17 bases between them. The germline V gene encodes CDR1 SGHRS and CDR2 YFSETQ. This CDR3 has 15 residues.

This clone was observed a few times. The rearrangement links TRBV5-4 to TRBJ2-7; 9 bases line up with TRBD1. The CDR3 sequence is 14 residues long. Germline CDR1 SGHNT, CDR2 YYREEE (reference sequence). The V and J ends lost 0 bases and 4 bases, in that order; junction bases with no gene match: 2. CDR3 sequence reads: CASSLEGQGYEQYF. The DNA of the CDR3 is TGTGCCAGCAGCTTGGAGGGACAGGGTTACGAGCAGTACTTC.

V and J are TRBV29-1 and TRBJ1-4; 7 bases are shared with TRBD1. Germline V lookup: CDR1 SQVTM, CDR2 ANQGSEA. This CDR3 region has 16 residues. V was pared by 5 bases and J by 0 bases, with 9 bases of the junction left unmatched. In DNA form, the CDR3 reads TGCAGCGTTCCGGGACAGAGCGACGCAACTAATGAAAAACTGTTTTTT. This encodes CSVPGQSDATNEKLFF.

This clone was detected only a few times. The gene calls are TRBV5-6 and TRBJ1-6; D possibly corresponds to TRBD1 (6 bases). The CDR3 has 15 residues. Germline values: CDR1 SGHDT, CDR2 YYEEEE. V lost 4 bases, J lost 0 bases, and 8 bases lay in between. CDR3 in amino acids: CASSPQGSYNSPLHF. The CDR3 region has the DNA TGTGCCAGCAGCCCACAGGGCTCCTATAATTCACCCCTCCACTTT.

The J gene is TRBJ1-2, the V gene TRBV28; the match to TRBD1 covers 7 bases. V trimming: 2 bases; J trimming: 4 bases; junction bases outside the gene matches: 7. Germline-derived CDR1 and CDR2 are MDHEN and SYDVKM. The CDR3 loop spans 15 amino acids. CDR3 sequence reads: CASSLPGTALYGYTF. In DNA form, the CDR3 reads TGTGCCAGCAGTTTACCCGGGACAGCTCTCTATGGCTACACCTTC.

This rearrangement joins TRBV6-5 to TRBJ2-5, with 9 bases matching TRBD1. Trimming removed 10 bases from V and 3 bases from J; junction bases left unmatched: 12. The CDR3 spans 15 residues. The germline V gene has CDR1 MNHEY and CDR2 SVGAGI. CDR3 loop: CATCPTGGAEETQYF. The CDR3 region has the DNA TGTGCCACCTGCCCCACAGGGGGCGCAGAAGAGACCCAGTACTTC.

This clone was recorded once. This rearrangement joins TRBV5-1 to TRBJ1-6; 7 bases map to TRBD1. The CDR3 sequence is 16 residues long. The V segment lost 4 bases and the J segment 7 bases; nucleotides outside the gene matches: 11. The germline V gene has CDR1 SGHRS and CDR2 YFSETQ. Written as DNA, the CDR3 is TGCGCCAGCAGCCCAGTCGAGGGGGCTGAAAATTCACCCCTCCACTTT. It codes for CASSPVEGAENSPLHF.

This chain uses TRBV18 with TRBJ2-7; 9 positions match TRBD1. Germline V lookup: CDR1 KGHSH, CDR2 LQKENI. The trim removed 3 bases at V and 3 bases at J, leaving 6 bases unmatched. The CDR3 is made up of 15 amino acids. The DNA of the CDR3 is TGTGCCAGCTCACCCTGGGACAGGGACAGCTACGAGCAGTACTTC. It codes for CASSPWDRDSYEQYF.

V gene TRBV18 combines with J gene TRBJ1-4, with unresolved D. Trimming removed 0 bases from V and 8 bases from J, with 13 bases in between. Germline CDR1 is KGHSH and CDR2 is LQKENI. This CDR3 has 15 amino acids. This CDR3 is CASSPPGVGREKLFF. The CDR3 DNA follows: TGTGCCAGCTCACCACCGGGCGTCGGAAGGGAAAAACTGTTTTTT.

The V call is TRBV18, the J call TRBJ2-1; 8 bases map to TRBD2. The V and J ends lost 6 bases and 4 bases, in that order; junction bases with no gene match: 8. The germline gives CDR1 KGHSH, CDR2 LQKENI. This CDR3 spans 15 amino acids. The DNA of the CDR3 is TGTGCCAGCTCCCAAAGCGGGAGTGCGTACAATGAGCAGTTCTTC. Amino acids: CASSQSGSAYNEQFF.

V gene TRBV27 combines with J gene TRBJ2-3, with 7 bases fitting TRBD1. This CDR3 region has 15 residues. Germline V gives CDR1 MNHEY, CDR2 SMNVEV (reference sequence). V was clipped by 5 bases and J by 1 base; unmatched bases: 6. The CDR3 loop is CASSRRQGGTDTQYF. The CDR3 DNA reads TGTGCCAGCAGTAGAAGACAGGGCGGCACAGATACGCAGTATTTT.

This CDR3 is CASRATSGSANEQYF. CDR3 coding DNA: TGTGCCAGCAGAGCGACTAGCGGGAGTGCGAACGAGCAGTACTTC. V and J are TRBV2 and TRBJ2-7; 12 bases fit TRBD2. In germline, CDR1 is SNHLY, CDR2 FYNNEI. CDR3 length: 15 residues. Trimming took 6 bases from V and 5 from J; bases not matched to a gene: 8.

The chain employs TRBV11-2 and TRBJ2-5; maybe TRBD2 (5 bases). V was trimmed by 6 bases and J by 5 bases, leaving 7 bases between them. CDR1 and CDR2 from the germline V gene are SGHAT and FQNNGV. The CDR3 length is 11 residues. The CDR3 nucleotides read TGTGCCAGCAGGTCGGGGGAGACCCAGTACTTC. Encoded protein: CASRSGETQYF.

The chain has TRBV27 and TRBJ1-5; a possible D gene is TRBD1 (5 bases). The CDR3 has 14 amino acids. V lost 4 bases and J 7 bases, leaving 14 bases between the germline ends. The germline CDR1 and CDR2 sequences are MNHEY and SMNVEV (reference sequence). The CDR3 nucleotides are TGTGCCAGCAGTTGGGCAGGGTCACGGCAGCCCCAGCATTTT. It translates to CASSWAGSRQPQHF.

This clone was seen just once. The V and J genes are TRBV6-1 and TRBJ2-6; 9 positions match TRBD2. CDR3 length: 17 residues. The V and J ends lost 4 bases and 0 bases, in that order; junction bases with no gene match: 4. CDR1 is MNHNS, CDR2 SASEGT, per germline. CDR3 DNA sequence: TGTGCCAGCAGTGCCCTAGCGGGGATCTCTGGGGCCAACGTCCTGACTTTC. Translation: CASSALAGISGANVLTF.

This chain connects TRBV28 to TRBJ2-5, with TRBD2 matching over 7 bases. J was trimmed by 6 bases and V by 5 bases; bases with no gene match: 9. The CDR3 totals 14 residues. CDR1 is MDHEN and CDR2 is SYDVKM in the germline V gene. CDR3 sequence: CASSVTSALKTQYF. The CDR3 DNA is TGTGCCAGCAGTGTAACTAGCGCCCTTAAGACCCAGTACTTC.

The V and J genes are TRBV7-2 and TRBJ2-7; possible D gene TRBD2, 5 bases. The CDR3 is 15 amino acids. The V gene's germline CDR1 is SGHTA and CDR2 FQGNSA. V was cut by 5 bases and J by 2 bases, with 16 bases left in between. CDR3: CASSVSEGMAYEQYF. DNA of the CDR3: TGTGCCAGCAGCGTCTCCGAGGGAATGGCCTACGAGCAGTACTTC.